This is a list of T cell receptor beta chains from one sample in a study of blood T cells in healthy people across ages. Via MiXCR, TCRdb re-called the 5' RACE reads, giving one row per CDR3 protein. This table holds around 900,000 distinct CDR3 sequences, about 53% found once. Sequences were obtained from blood. The receptors shown here come from a woman between 55 and 75 years old in good health. Each CDR3 is given with its conserved first and last residue. D genes are given only for firm matches. Size is stated for part of the rows, as once, few or many counts, or as a class when the clone is expanded.

size,J,D,V,CDR3,DNA
many,TRBJ1-2,NA,TRBV11-2,CASSFQYQTGYTF,TGTGCCAGCAGCTTTCAGTACCAGACTGGCTACACCTTC
few,TRBJ2-3,NA,TRBV10-3,CAISEGRGTDTQYF,TGTGCCATCAGTGAGGGCAGGGGTACAGATACGCAGTATTTT
NA,TRBJ1-1,TRBD1,TRBV3-1,CASSRPNRGNTEAFF,TGTGCCAGCAGCCGCCCTAACAGGGGGAACACTGAAGCTTTCTTT
NA,TRBJ2-7,NA,TRBV28,CASSSAGQPSSYEQYF,TGTGCCAGCAGTTCCGCCGGACAGCCGAGCTCCTACGAGCAGTACTTC
few,TRBJ2-6,TRBD2,TRBV6-2/TRBV6-3,CASRPTSGVSGANVLTF,TGTGCCAGCAGGCCGACTAGCGGCGTTTCTGGGGCCAACGTCCTGACTTTC
NA,TRBJ2-7,NA,TRBV20-1,CSATRTQGGYEQYF,TGCAGTGCCACTCGAACCCAGGGTGGCTACGAGCAGTACTTC
NA,TRBJ2-7,NA,TRBV4-1,CASSQALRRDLAYEQYF,TGCGCCAGCAGCCAAGCTCTTCGTAGGGACCTCGCCTACGAGCAGTACTTC
few,TRBJ2-3,NA,TRBV7-2,CASSSHGRTTDTQYF,TGTGCCAGCAGCTCCCACGGGCGGACCACAGATACGCAGTATTTT
few,TRBJ2-4,NA,TRBV20-1,CSEHRRVTVQYF,TGCAGTGAGCACAGGAGGGTGACGGTTCAGTACTTC
NA,TRBJ1-2,NA,TRBV2,CARRGGPHGYTF,TGTGCCCGAAGGGGGGGCCCCCATGGCTACACCTTC
once,TRBJ2-2,NA,TRBV5-1,CASTGSGELFF,TGCGCCAGCACGGGTTCCGGGGAGCTGTTTTTT
NA,TRBJ2-1,TRBD2,TRBV5-1,CASSFSGGNSGRAPFF,TGCGCCAGCAGCTTTTCAGGGGGCAATAGCGGGAGGGCGCCGTTCTTC
NA,TRBJ1-5,NA,TRBV9,CASSPVSNSNQPQHF,TGTGCCAGCAGCCCAGTGTCGAATAGCAATCAGCCCCAGCATTTT
NA,TRBJ2-1,TRBD2,TRBV7-9,CASSFDSGRKGNEQFF,TGTGCCAGCAGCTTCGATAGCGGGAGGAAGGGGAATGAGCAGTTCTTC
few,TRBJ2-3,NA,TRBV12-3/TRBV12-4,CASSTPRDAVGDTQYF,TGTGCCAGCAGTACCCCCCGGGACGCCGTGGGAGATACGCAGTATTTT
NA,TRBJ1-2,NA,TRBV6-6,CASSSTTYGCTF,TGTGCCAGCAGCTCTACGACGTATGGCTGCACCTTC
NA,TRBJ2-3,NA,TRBV11-2,CASSPFQTLTDTQYF,TGTGCCAGCAGCCCCTTTCAGACCCTCACAGATACGCAGTATTTT
NA,TRBJ1-1,NA,TRBV29-1,CSVLREGPEAFF,TGCAGCGTTTTGAGGGAAGGGCCTGAAGCTTTCTTT
few,TRBJ2-3,NA,TRBV11-2,CASSPGITPSTDTQYF,TGTGCCAGCAGCCCCGGGATAACCCCTAGCACAGATACGCAGTATTTT
few,TRBJ2-1,NA,TRBV5-1,CASSWASVRYNEQFF,TGCGCCAGCAGTTGGGCTAGTGTCCGTTACAATGAGCAGTTCTTC
few,TRBJ2-7,NA,TRBV28,CASSQTGDSYEQYF,TGTGCCAGCAGCCAGACAGGAGACTCCTACGAGCAGTACTTC
few,TRBJ2-1,NA,TRBV7-3,CASSMDGNYNEQFF,TGTGCCAGCAGCATGGACGGGAACTACAATGAGCAGTTCTTC
NA,TRBJ2-5,NA,TRBV24-1,CATRAGDGTQYF,TGTGCCACCAGGGCAGGGGATGGGACCCAGTACTTC
NA,TRBJ2-7,NA,TRBV6-2/TRBV6-3,CASSNQNYEQYF,TGTGCCAGCAGTAACCAGAACTACGAGCAGTACTTC
NA,TRBJ2-2,NA,TRBV12-3/TRBV12-4,CASTPGQNTGELFF,TGTGCCAGCACCCCTGGGCAGAACACCGGGGAGCTGTTTTTT
NA,TRBJ2-6,TRBD1,TRBV28,CASSSLQGSGANVLTF,TGTGCCAGCAGTTCCTTACAGGGGTCTGGGGCCAACGTCCTGACTTTC
NA,TRBJ1-6,NA,TRBV20-1,CSARELAENHNSPLHF,TGCAGTGCTAGAGAACTTGCAGAGAATCATAATTCACCCCTCCACTTT
few,TRBJ2-1,TRBD2,TRBV20-1,CSASFLAGGSYNEQFF,TGCAGTGCTAGTTTTCTAGCGGGAGGATCCTACAATGAGCAGTTCTTC
NA,TRBJ1-5,NA,TRBV6-5,CASSYSAVGGNQPQHF,TGTGCCAGCAGTTACTCCGCTGTCGGGGGTAATCAGCCCCAGCATTTT
few,TRBJ2-7,NA,TRBV7-2,CASSFSGRGLYEQYF,TGTGCCAGCAGCTTTAGCGGCAGAGGCCTGTACGAGCAGTACTTC
many,TRBJ2-5,NA,TRBV12-3/TRBV12-4,CASSFGGETQYF,TGTGCCAGCAGTTTTGGGGGAGAGACCCAGTACTTC
NA,TRBJ1-6,TRBD1,TRBV6-5,CASSYSRRFTGQGDSPLHF,TGTGCCAGCAGTTACTCGAGGCGTTTTACGGGACAGGGTGATTCACCCCTCCACTTT
NA,TRBJ2-3,TRBD2,TRBV27,CASSFAGGFPADTQYF,TGTGCCAGCAGTTTTGCGGGAGGGTTTCCCGCAGATACGCAGTATTTT
NA,TRBJ2-5,TRBD2,TRBV24-1,CATSDQTSGRETQYF,TGTGCCACCAGTGACCAGACTAGCGGGAGGGAGACCCAGTACTTC
NA,TRBJ1-4,TRBD1,TRBV29-1,CSVSRTGGYEKLFF,TGCAGCGTTTCCCGGACAGGGGGCTATGAAAAACTGTTTTTT
few,TRBJ2-1,TRBD2,TRBV4-1,CASSQVRVAGGGKQFF,TGCGCCAGCAGCCAAGTGCGAGTAGCGGGAGGAGGGAAGCAGTTCTTC
NA,TRBJ2-3,NA,TRBV2,CASSEWGRRTDTQYF,TGTGCCAGCAGTGAATGGGGCCGCCGCACAGATACGCAGTATTTT
few,TRBJ2-3,NA,TRBV29-1,CSVAGTYTDTQYF,TGCAGCGTAGCCGGGACGTACACAGATACGCAGTATTTT
NA,TRBJ1-4,TRBD1,TRBV28,CASSPGAGGREKLFF,TGTGCCAGCAGTCCCGGGGCAGGGGGAAGAGAAAAACTGTTTTTT
NA,TRBJ2-7,NA,TRBV27,CASSFSGGGAYEQYF,TGTGCCAGCAGTTTCTCAGGAGGGGGGGCCTACGAGCAGTACTTC
NA,TRBJ2-7,NA,TRBV10-2,CASKEGHGLVEQYF,TGCGCCAGCAAAGAGGGACACGGTCTCGTTGAGCAGTACTTC
NA,TRBJ2-3,TRBD1,TRBV3-1,CASSPRGEGTGHTDTQYF,TGTGCCAGCAGCCCGAGGGGAGAAGGGACAGGGCATACAGATACGCAGTATTTT
many,TRBJ2-3,NA,TRBV27,CASSRGADTQYF,TGTGCCAGCAGCCGCGGGGCAGATACGCAGTATTTT
NA,TRBJ2-3,NA,TRBV10-3,CAISDPNILGNQYF,TGTGCCATCAGTGATCCCAACATCCTGGGGAATCAGTATTTT
few,TRBJ2-7,NA,TRBV6-5,CASRVGQSYEQYF,TGTGCCAGCAGAGTCGGACAGTCCTACGAGCAGTACTTC
few,TRBJ2-3,TRBD1,TRBV7-8,CASSETGTGITDTQYF,TGTGCCAGCAGCGAGACCGGGACAGGGATCACAGATACGCAGTATTTT
NA,TRBJ2-3,NA,TRBV20-1,CSAPVQGNTDTQYF,TGCAGTGCTCCCGTACAGGGAAACACAGATACGCAGTATTTT
NA,TRBJ1-2,NA,TRBV4-1,CASSQLQATGNGYTF,TGCGCCAGCAGCCAACTCCAGGCCACGGGAAATGGCTACACCTTC
NA,TRBJ1-1,NA,TRBV20-1,CSARDSNTEAFF,TGCAGTGCCAGAGACAGCAACACTGAAGCTTTCTTT
few,TRBJ2-7,TRBD2,TRBV12-3/TRBV12-4,CASSFRGGRYEQYF,TGTGCCAGCAGTTTCCGCGGGGGGAGGTACGAGCAGTACTTC
NA,TRBJ2-7,NA,TRBV7-2,CASNAGTRGYEQYF,TGTGCCAGCAATGCAGGGACCCGGGGCTACGAGCAGTACTTC
NA,TRBJ2-1,NA,TRBV4-1,CASSQEGRNLYNEQFF,TGCGCCAGCAGCCAAGAAGGTCGGAACCTGTACAATGAGCAGTTCTTC
NA,TRBJ2-3,TRBD2,TRBV24-1,CATSDRTSGNKDTQYF,TGTGCCACCAGTGATCGAACTAGCGGAAATAAAGATACGCAGTATTTT
few,TRBJ2-1,TRBD2,TRBV9,CASSGTGGSTYNEQFF,TGTGCCAGCAGCGGAACCGGGGGGAGTACCTACAATGAGCAGTTCTTC
many,TRBJ2-5,NA,TRBV14,CASSTHNLGTQYF,TGTGCCAGCAGTACCCACAATCTCGGGACCCAGTACTTC
once,TRBJ2-7,TRBD2,TRBV6-2/TRBV6-3,CASTEHGTRFYEQYF,TGTGCCAGCACCGAACACGGGACTAGATTCTACGAGCAGTACTTC
few,TRBJ1-1,NA,TRBV2,CASTQRWGAITEAFF,TGTGCCAGCACCCAAAGGTGGGGGGCTATCACTGAAGCTTTCTTT
NA,TRBJ2-7,NA,TRBV20-1,CSAPGGFLAYEQYF,TGCAGTGCACCTGGGGGTTTTCTCGCATACGAGCAGTACTTC
NA,TRBJ1-1,NA,TRBV9,CASSPNWGGTEAFF,TGTGCCAGCAGCCCCAACTGGGGCGGCACTGAAGCTTTCTTT
NA,TRBJ2-2,NA,TRBV5-1,CASSLGGTANTGELFF,TGCGCCAGCAGCTTGGGCGGGACCGCGAACACCGGGGAGCTGTTTTTT